Here is one T cell receptor (beta chain) with its context. Its antigen is unknown. This sample was included in a study of shared clonotypes between healthy human individuals. The authors split each subset's genomic DNA evenly across several immunoSEQ plates. This table comes from immunoSEQ multiplex PCR, and its TCRdb copy is limited to in-frame clones, with some not included. This repertoire shows about 1.5 million clones, 98% found once; its top ten account for about 0.42%. Study-wide results and limits: Larger estimated richness was generally recorded for naive subsets relative to memory subsets. The four-donor shared clonotypes exceeded non-shared clonotypes in generation probability, with non-shared ones scoring lower.

The CDR3 runs to 15 residues. Trimming pared 0 bases from V and 5 bases from J, leaving 14 bases between. Germline assignment: CDR1 MGHDK and CDR2 SYGVNS. The origin of this receptor is a man aged 25-40 years in good health. V is TRBV25-1 and J is TRBJ2-7; D possibly corresponds to TRBD1 (5 bases). The specimen was naive CD4+ T cells sorted from blood. The subset is: CD45RA+ positively selected. CDR3 in DNA: TGTGCCAGCAGTGAATATAGTCAGGGTCGGGACGAGCAGTACTTC. It specifies CASSEYSQGRDEQYF.